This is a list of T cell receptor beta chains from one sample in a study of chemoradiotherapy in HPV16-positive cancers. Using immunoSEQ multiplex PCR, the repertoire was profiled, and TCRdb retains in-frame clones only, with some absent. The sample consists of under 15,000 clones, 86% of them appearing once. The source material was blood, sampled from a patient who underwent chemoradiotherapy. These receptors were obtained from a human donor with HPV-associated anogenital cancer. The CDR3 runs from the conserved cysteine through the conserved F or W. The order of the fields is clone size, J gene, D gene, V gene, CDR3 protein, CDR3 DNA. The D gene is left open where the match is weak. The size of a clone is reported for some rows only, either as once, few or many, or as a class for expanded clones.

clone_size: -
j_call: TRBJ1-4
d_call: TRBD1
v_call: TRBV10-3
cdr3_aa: CAISADRATNEKLFF
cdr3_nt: TGTGCCATCAGTGCAGACAGGGCAACTAATGAAAAACTGTTTTTT

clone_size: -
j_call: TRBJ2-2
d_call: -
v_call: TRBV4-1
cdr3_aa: CASARQNLVGTGELFF
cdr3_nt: TGCGCCAGCGCACGCCAGAACCTTGTGGGCACCGGGGAGCTGTTTTTT

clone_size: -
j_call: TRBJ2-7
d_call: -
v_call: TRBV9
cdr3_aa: CASSVAGDPGLVEQYF
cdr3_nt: TGTGCCAGCAGCGTAGCCGGGGACCCGGGGCTCGTGGAGCAGTACTTC

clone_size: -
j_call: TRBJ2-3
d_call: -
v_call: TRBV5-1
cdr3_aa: CASRSTDTQYF
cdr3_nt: TGCGCCAGCAGAAGCACAGATACGCAGTATTTT

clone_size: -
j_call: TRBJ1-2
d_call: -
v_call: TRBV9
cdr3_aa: CASSVDADAFHGYTF
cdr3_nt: TGTGCCAGCAGCGTAGATGCTGACGCTTTCCATGGCTACACCTTC

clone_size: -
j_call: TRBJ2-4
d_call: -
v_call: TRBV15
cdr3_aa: CATSRGTGPLGIQYF
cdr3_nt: TGTGCCACCAGCAGAGGGACGGGTCCTCTAGGCATTCAGTACTTC

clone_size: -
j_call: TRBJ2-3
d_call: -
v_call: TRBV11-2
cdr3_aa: CASSFQSTDTQYF
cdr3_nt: TGTGCCAGCAGCTTCCAGAGCACAGATACGCAGTATTTT

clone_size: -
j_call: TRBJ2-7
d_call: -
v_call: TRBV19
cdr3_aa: CASGSPSYEQYF
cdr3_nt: TGTGCCAGCGGGTCTCCCTCCTACGAGCAGTACTTC

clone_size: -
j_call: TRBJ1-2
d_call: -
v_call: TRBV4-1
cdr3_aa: CASSLGARRSGYTF
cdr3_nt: TGCGCCAGCAGCCTAGGGGCGCGACGCTCCGGCTACACCTTC

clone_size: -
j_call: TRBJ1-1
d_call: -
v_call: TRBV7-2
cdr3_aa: CASTRHHPKNTGLNTEAFF
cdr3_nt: TGTGCCAGCACCCGACACCACCCTAAAAATACAGGACTCAACACTGAAGCTTTCTTT

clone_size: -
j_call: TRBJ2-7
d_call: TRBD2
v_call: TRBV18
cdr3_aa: CASSPRRGAGGSYEQYF
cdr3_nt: TGTGCCAGCTCACCACGAAGGGGAGCGGGGGGTTCCTACGAGCAGTACTTC

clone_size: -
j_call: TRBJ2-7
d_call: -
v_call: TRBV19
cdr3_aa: CASSIEGYEQYF
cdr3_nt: TGTGCCAGTAGTATCGAAGGGTACGAGCAGTACTTC

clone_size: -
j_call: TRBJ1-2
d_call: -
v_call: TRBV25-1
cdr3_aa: CASSDPSGALGYTF
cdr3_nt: TGTGCCAGCAGTGACCCGTCAGGGGCTCTTGGCTACACCTTC

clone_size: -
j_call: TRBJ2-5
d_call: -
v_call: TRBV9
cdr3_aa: CASSVDGGETQYF
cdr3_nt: TGTGCCAGCAGCGTAGACGGGGGAGAGACCCAGTACTTC

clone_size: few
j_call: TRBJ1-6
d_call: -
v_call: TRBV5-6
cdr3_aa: CASRGGQSSYNSPLHF
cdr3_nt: TGTGCCAGCCGGGGTGGGCAGAGCTCCTATAATTCACCCCTCCACTTT

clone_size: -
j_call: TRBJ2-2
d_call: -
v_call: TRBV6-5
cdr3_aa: CASSYGDSYPGELFF
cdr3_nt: TGTGCCAGCAGTTACGGGGACTCCTACCCCGGGGAGCTGTTTTTT

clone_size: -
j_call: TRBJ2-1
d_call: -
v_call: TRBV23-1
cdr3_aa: CASREGGLSYNEQFF
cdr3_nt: TGCGCCAGCAGGGAGGGGGGCCTCTCCTACAATGAGCAGTTCTTC

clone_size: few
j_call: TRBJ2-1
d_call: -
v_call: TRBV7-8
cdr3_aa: CASSLVRDNYNEQFF
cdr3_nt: TGTGCCAGCAGCTTAGTCCGGGACAACTACAATGAGCAGTTCTTC

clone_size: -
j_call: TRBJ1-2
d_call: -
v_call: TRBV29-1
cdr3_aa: CSVEDRARSYTF
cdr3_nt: TGCAGCGTTGAAGACAGGGCGCGGAGCTACACCTTC

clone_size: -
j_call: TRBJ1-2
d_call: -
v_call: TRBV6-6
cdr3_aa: CASSNRDSNYGYTF
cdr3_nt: TGTGCCAGCAGCAACCGGGACTCCAACTATGGCTACACCTTC

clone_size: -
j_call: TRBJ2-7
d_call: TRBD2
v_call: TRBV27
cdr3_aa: CASSSSLLAGGPYEQYF
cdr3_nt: TGTGCCAGCAGTTCGAGCCTACTAGCGGGGGGGCCCTACGAGCAGTACTTC

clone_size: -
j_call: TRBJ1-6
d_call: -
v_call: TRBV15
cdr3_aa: CATSRFRESSYNSPLHF
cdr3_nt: TGTGCCACCAGCAGATTCAGGGAGAGCTCCTATAATTCACCCCTCCACTTT

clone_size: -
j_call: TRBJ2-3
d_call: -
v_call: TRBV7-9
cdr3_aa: CASSPLSDTQYF
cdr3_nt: TGTGCCAGCAGCCCACTCAGCGATACGCAGTATTTT

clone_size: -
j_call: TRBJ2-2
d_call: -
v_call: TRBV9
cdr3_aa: CASSVAAVNTGELFF
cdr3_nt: TGTGCCAGCAGCGTAGCAGCGGTGAACACCGGGGAGCTGTTTTTT

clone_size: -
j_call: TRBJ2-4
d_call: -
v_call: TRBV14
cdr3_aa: CASSLTGGGVKNIQYF
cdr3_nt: TGTGCCAGCAGCCTAACCGGAGGAGGGGTAAAAAACATTCAGTACTTC

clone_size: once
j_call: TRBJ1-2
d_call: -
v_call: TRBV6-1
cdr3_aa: CASSGWQDWYYTF
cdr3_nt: TGTGCCAGCAGTGGGTGGCAGGATTGGTACTACACCTTC

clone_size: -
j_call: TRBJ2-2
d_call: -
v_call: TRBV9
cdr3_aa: CASSLRVSGELFF
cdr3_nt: TGTGCCAGCAGCCTCAGGGTCTCCGGGGAGCTGTTTTTT

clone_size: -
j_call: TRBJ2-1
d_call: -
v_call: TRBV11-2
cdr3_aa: CASSQTTGTYNEQFF
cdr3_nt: TGTGCCAGCAGCCAAACCACCGGGACCTACAATGAGCAGTTCTTC

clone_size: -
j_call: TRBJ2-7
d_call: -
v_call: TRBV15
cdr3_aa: CATSRGSSPLGEQYF
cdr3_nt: TGTGCCACCAGCAGGGGGAGTAGCCCGTTGGGGGAGCAGTACTTC

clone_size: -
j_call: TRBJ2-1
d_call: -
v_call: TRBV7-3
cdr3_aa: CASSMAGPLNEQFF
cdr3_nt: TGTGCCAGCAGCATGGCAGGGCCCCTCAATGAGCAGTTCTTC

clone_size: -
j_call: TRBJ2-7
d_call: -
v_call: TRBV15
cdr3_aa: CATSRGRLAHEQYF
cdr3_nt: TGTGCCACCAGCAGAGGTCGACTGGCGCACGAGCAGTACTTC

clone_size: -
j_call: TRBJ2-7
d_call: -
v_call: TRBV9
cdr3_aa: CASSPSLGRVGSYEQYF
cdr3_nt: TGTGCCAGCAGCCCCTCCTTGGGCAGGGTAGGTAGCTACGAGCAGTACTTC

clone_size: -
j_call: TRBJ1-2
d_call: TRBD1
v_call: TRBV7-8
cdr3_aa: CASSSGQGSGYTF
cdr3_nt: TGTGCCAGCAGCTCGGGACAGGGCTCAGGCTACACCTTC

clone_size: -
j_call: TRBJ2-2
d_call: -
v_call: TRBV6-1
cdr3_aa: CASSASTGTGELFF
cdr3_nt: TGTGCCAGCAGTGCCTCAACTGGCACCGGGGAGCTGTTTTTT

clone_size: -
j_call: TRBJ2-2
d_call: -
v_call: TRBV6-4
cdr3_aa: CASQDNTNTGELFF
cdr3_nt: TGTGCCAGCCAGGACAATACGAACACCGGGGAGCTGTTTTTT

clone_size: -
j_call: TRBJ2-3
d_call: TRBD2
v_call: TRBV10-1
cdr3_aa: CASSDHMTSGATDTQYF
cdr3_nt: TGCGCCAGCAGTGACCATATGACTAGCGGGGCCACAGATACGCAGTATTTT

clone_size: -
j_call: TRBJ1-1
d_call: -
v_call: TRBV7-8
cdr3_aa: CASSLYAATEAFF
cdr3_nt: TGTGCCAGCAGCTTATACGCGGCCACTGAAGCTTTCTTT

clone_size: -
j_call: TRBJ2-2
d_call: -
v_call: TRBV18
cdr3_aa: CASSPQDRNTGELFF
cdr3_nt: TGTGCCAGCTCACCTCAGGACAGGAACACCGGGGAGCTGTTTTTT

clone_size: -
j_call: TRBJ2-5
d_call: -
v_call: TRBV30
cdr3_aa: CAWNLGAQETQYF
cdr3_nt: TGTGCCTGGAACTTGGGGGCCCAAGAGACCCAGTACTTC

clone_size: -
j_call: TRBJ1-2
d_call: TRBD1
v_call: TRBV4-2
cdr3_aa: CASSQGDMTGTLGYTF
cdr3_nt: TGTGCCAGCAGCCAGGGGGATATGACAGGGACCCTTGGCTACACCTTC

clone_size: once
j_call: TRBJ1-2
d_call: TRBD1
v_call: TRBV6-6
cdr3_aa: CASTWTGTNYGYTF
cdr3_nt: TGTGCCAGCACCTGGACAGGCACTAACTATGGCTACACCTTC

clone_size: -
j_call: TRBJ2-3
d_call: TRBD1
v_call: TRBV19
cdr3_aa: CASSSGTVTDTQYF
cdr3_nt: TGTGCCAGTAGTTCCGGGACAGTCACAGATACGCAGTATTTT

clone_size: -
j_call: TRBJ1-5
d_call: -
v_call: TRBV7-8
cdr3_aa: CASSLGEYSNQPQHF
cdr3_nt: TGTGCCAGCAGCTTGGGAGAATATAGCAATCAGCCCCAGCATTTT

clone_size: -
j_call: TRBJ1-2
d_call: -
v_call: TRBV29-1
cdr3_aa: CSVDKGGDYGYTF
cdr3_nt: TGCAGCGTTGACAAGGGGGGGGACTATGGCTACACCTTC

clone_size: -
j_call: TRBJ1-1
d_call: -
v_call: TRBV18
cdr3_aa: CASSPQIPYDYTVGGTEAFF
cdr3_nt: TGTGCCAGCTCACCACAGATCCCTTACGACTATACCGTCGGCGGCACTGAAGCTTTCTTT